A selection of T cell receptor beta chains follows, all from one sample in a study of blood T cell repertoires in COVID-19. Clones were read by immunoSEQ multiplex PCR, and TCRdb kept only the in-frame ones, dropping some. The sample gives some 85,000 clones, 78% of which show up once; roughly 6% is in the top ten. Sequencing was performed on peripheral blood. Receptors were obtained from a man aged 65 to 79 with COVID-19, enrolled during active disease. Each CDR3 is given with its conserved first and last residue. D genes are given only for firm matches. Only part of the rows carry a size: once, few, many, or a class if the clone is expanded.

V: TRBV11-3; J: TRBJ1-2; size: few; D: NA; length: 12; CDR3: CASSTGQYGYTF; DNA: TGTGCCAGCAGCACCGGACAGTATGGCTACACCTTC
V: TRBV5-5; J: TRBJ1-2; size: NA; D: TRBD1; length: 19; CDR3: CASSPSGGDRGIPNYGYTF; DNA: TGTGCCAGCAGCCCTTCCGGAGGAGACAGGGGGATTCCTAACTATGGCTACACCTTC
V: TRBV6-5; J: TRBJ1-5; size: NA; D: NA; length: 16; CDR3: CASSLTPVGSNQPQHF; DNA: TGTGCCAGCAGTTTGACCCCGGTCGGGAGCAATCAGCCCCAGCATTTT
V: TRBV6-2/TRBV6-3; J: TRBJ2-5; size: once; D: NA; length: 16; CDR3: CASSYGVKSTGETQYF; DNA: TGTGCCAGCAGTTACGGGGTGAAGTCCACAGGGGAGACCCAGTACTTC
V: TRBV19; J: TRBJ1-2; size: NA; D: TRBD1; length: 15; CDR3: CASSSRTGTNYGYTF; DNA: TGTGCCAGTAGTTCGAGGACAGGGACTAACTATGGCTACACCTTC
V: TRBV5-6; J: TRBJ1-4; size: once; D: NA; length: 16; CDR3: CASSSGPRARNEKLFF; DNA: TGTGCCAGCAGCTCTGGGCCCCGAGCTCGTAATGAAAAACTGTTTTTT
V: TRBV19; J: TRBJ1-2; size: NA; D: TRBD1; length: 15; CDR3: CASSPRATGGEGYTF; DNA: TGTGCCAGTAGCCCACGAGCGACAGGGGGCGAAGGCTACACCTTC
V: TRBV5-1; J: TRBJ2-7; size: NA; D: NA; length: 14; CDR3: CASSPDRNTYEQYF; DNA: TGCGCCAGCAGCCCCGACAGAAATACGTACGAGCAGTACTTC
V: TRBV4-2; J: TRBJ2-3; size: NA; D: TRBD2; length: 15; CDR3: CASSQVAGEEDTQYF; DNA: TGTGCCAGCAGCCAAGTCGCGGGAGAAGAAGATACGCAGTATTTT
V: TRBV6-1; J: TRBJ1-1; size: NA; D: NA; length: 13; CDR3: CASSEPGETEAFF; DNA: TGTGCCAGCAGTGAACCCGGGGAGACTGAAGCTTTCTTT
V: TRBV4-3; J: TRBJ2-3; size: NA; D: NA; length: 15; CDR3: CASSRQQGGTDTQYF; DNA: TGCGCCAGCAGCCGACAACAGGGAGGGACAGATACGCAGTATTTT
V: TRBV4-3; J: TRBJ2-7; size: few; D: NA; length: 15; CDR3: CASSQAGTSAYEQYF; DNA: TGCGCCAGCAGCCAAGCCGGGACTTCAGCCTACGAGCAGTACTTC
V: TRBV9; J: TRBJ2-7; size: NA; D: NA; length: 15; CDR3: CASSPGGQGHYEQYF; DNA: TGTGCCAGCAGCCCAGGGGGGCAGGGTCACTACGAGCAGTACTTC
V: TRBV2; J: TRBJ2-1; size: few; D: TRBD2; length: 14; CDR3: CASRPILGEGEQFF; DNA: TGTGCCAGCAGACCTATACTAGGGGAGGGTGAGCAGTTCTTC
V: TRBV4-3; J: TRBJ2-6; size: NA; D: TRBD1; length: 20; CDR3: CASSQDRRDRGKAGANVLTF; DNA: TGCGCCAGCAGCCAAGATAGGCGGGACAGGGGTAAGGCGGGCGCCAACGTCCTGACTTTC
V: TRBV14; J: TRBJ2-7; size: NA; D: NA; length: 15; CDR3: CARKVRDTFSYEQYF; DNA: TGTGCCAGAAAAGTTAGAGACACCTTCTCCTACGAGCAGTACTTC
V: TRBV3-1/TRBV3-2; J: TRBJ2-7; size: NA; D: NA; length: 15; CDR3: CASSQGGRKTYEQYF; DNA: TGTGCCAGCAGCCAAGGGGGGAGGAAGACCTACGAGCAGTACTTC
V: TRBV7-3; J: TRBJ1-2; size: many; D: TRBD1; length: 14; CDR3: CASSPQGQLYGYTF; DNA: TGTGCCAGCAGCCCCCAGGGACAGCTCTATGGCTACACCTTC
V: TRBV5-1; J: TRBJ1-4; size: once; D: TRBD1; length: 15; CDR3: CASSLAGTGVEKLFF; DNA: TGCGCCAGCAGCTTGGCCGGGACAGGGGTTGAAAAACTGTTTTTT
V: TRBV4-3; J: TRBJ2-6; size: NA; D: TRBD1; length: 18; CDR3: CASSQVGGQGTGANVLTF; DNA: TGCGCCAGCAGCCAAGTCGGGGGACAGGGGACAGGGGCCAACGTCCTGACTTTC
V: TRBV6-6; J: TRBJ2-1; size: NA; D: NA; length: 12; CDR3: CASSSYSNEQFF; DNA: TGTGCCAGCAGCTCCTATAGCAATGAGCAGTTCTTC
V: TRBV10-1; J: TRBJ2-1; size: NA; D: TRBD2; length: 13; CDR3: CAVSREAGEVQFF; DNA: TGCGCCGTGTCCCGAGAAGCGGGAGAGGTTCAGTTCTTC
V: TRBV7-3; J: TRBJ2-2; size: NA; D: TRBD1; length: 15; CDR3: CASSFDGTVTGELFF; DNA: TGTGCCAGCAGCTTCGACGGGACAGTAACCGGGGAGCTGTTTTTT
V: TRBV20-1; J: TRBJ2-1; size: NA; D: TRBD2; length: 15; CDR3: CSASKGGGSLYEQFF; DNA: TGCAGTGCTAGTAAGGGCGGGGGGTCCCTATATGAGCAGTTCTTC
V: TRBV11-2; J: TRBJ1-1; size: NA; D: TRBD1; length: 13; CDR3: CASSLSGQGEAFF; DNA: TGTGCCAGCAGCCTGTCGGGACAGGGAGAAGCTTTCTTT
V: TRBV5-4; J: TRBJ1-4; size: NA; D: TRBD1; length: 16; CDR3: CASSYTGGQVNEKLFF; DNA: TGTGCCAGCAGCTATACTGGAGGACAGGTTAATGAAAAACTGTTTTTT
V: TRBV2; J: TRBJ2-3; size: NA; D: NA; length: 15; CDR3: CASSERSHSTDTQYF; DNA: TGTGCCAGCAGTGAACGGTCCCATAGCACAGATACGCAGTATTTT
V: TRBV27; J: TRBJ2-3; size: once; D: TRBD1; length: 17; CDR3: CASSWGTGWDSTDTQYF; DNA: TGTGCCAGCAGTTGGGGGACAGGGTGGGATAGCACAGATACGCAGTATTTT
V: TRBV7-2; J: TRBJ2-2; size: NA; D: TRBD1; length: 15; CDR3: CASNRGTSNTGELFF; DNA: TGTGCCAGCAACAGGGGAACCTCGAACACCGGGGAGCTGTTTTTT
V: TRBV5-6; J: TRBJ2-7; size: NA; D: TRBD1; length: 15; CDR3: CASSWLGQGAYEQYF; DNA: TGTGCCAGCAGCTGGCTGGGACAGGGGGCCTACGAGCAGTACTTC
V: TRBV19; J: TRBJ2-2; size: NA; D: TRBD2; length: 14; CDR3: CASLAGAWGGELFF; DNA: TGTGCCAGCCTAGCGGGGGCCTGGGGCGGGGAGCTGTTTTTT
V: TRBV7-9; J: TRBJ1-6; size: few; D: NA; length: 15; CDR3: CASSLRGLESSPLHF; DNA: TGTGCCAGCAGCCTCCGCGGCCTAGAGAGTTCACCCCTCCACTTT
V: TRBV6-6; J: TRBJ1-6; size: NA; D: NA; length: 15; CDR3: CASSYQQGSGSPLHF; DNA: TGTGCCAGCAGTTACCAACAGGGATCGGGTTCACCCCTCCACTTT